A single sample gave rise to the 26 T cell receptor beta chains below, sequenced in a study of blood T cell repertoires in COVID-19. Data came from immunoSEQ multiplex PCR; TCRdb stores just in-frame clones and leaves some out. The sample holds approximately 120,000 clones, about 74% seen once. The sequenced material came from peripheral blood. These receptors came from a man of 80 years or more with COVID-19, enrolled during active disease.

The V call is TRBV28, the J call TRBJ2-3; D possibly corresponds to TRBD2 (6 bases). The CDR3 length is 13 residues. The germline V and J ends were trimmed by 7 bases and 14 bases, with 22 bases remaining between them. The germline gives CDR1 MDHEN, CDR2 SYDVKM. CDR3 coding DNA: TGTGCCAGCACCTGGACCAAACTAGCTGCTGTGTATTTT. Translating it yields CASTWTKLAAVYF.

This clone was observed a single time. This sequence joins TRBV5-1 and TRBJ2-5; D might be TRBD2 (7 bases). V gave up 4 bases and J gave up 1 base, with 20 bases separating them. CDR3 length: 17 residues. Germline V gives CDR1 SGHRS, CDR2 YFSETQ. The CDR3 DNA reads TGCGCCAGCAGCCGCCGGGCAGGGGAGGGTTTCCAAGAGACCCAGTACTTC. This encodes CASSRRAGEGFQETQYF.

The chain has TRBV3-1 (or the pseudogene TRBV3-2) and TRBJ2-1, with TRBD2 identical over 10 bases. CDR3 length: 15 residues. The J segment lost 9 bases and the V segment lost 0 bases, leaving 5 bases of the junction unmatched. CDR1 and CDR2 (germline): LGHDT, YNNKEL (reference sequence). CDR3: CASSQESGRASEQFF. The DNA for the CDR3 is TGTGCCAGCAGCCAAGAAAGCGGGAGGGCCTCTGAGCAGTTCTTC.

This clone appeared a single time. The chain combines TRBV3-1 (or the pseudogene TRBV3-2) with TRBJ1-1, with 7 bases that match TRBD1. This CDR3 is 14 amino acids long. Trimming at V came to 4 bases and at J to 3 bases, leaving 5 bases not matched to a gene. The V gene's germline CDR1 is LGHDT and CDR2 YNNKEL (reference sequence). CDR3 bases: TGTGCCAGCAGCCTGGGACAGTCGGACACTGAAGCTTTCTTT. Translating it yields CASSLGQSDTEAFF.

The chain combines TRBV6-5 with TRBJ1-6; D may be TRBD1 (5 bases). Trimming removed 10 bases at V and 8 bases at J, with 21 bases between. The CDR3 spans 15 residues. Germline CDR1 and CDR2: MNHEY and SVGAGI. The chain's CDR3 is CATRMGIGVDSPLHF. DNA for the CDR3: TGTGCCACCCGTATGGGGATAGGGGTGGATTCACCCCTCCACTTT.

V is TRBV9 and J is TRBJ1-3; 7 bases map to TRBD1. Looked up from germline, CDR1 is SGDLS and CDR2 is YYNGEE. V was pared by 3 bases and J by 1 base, with 13 bases of the junction left unmatched. The CDR3 extends over 18 amino acids. CDR3 bases: TGTGCCAGCAGCGCCCACTCAGGGACAGCAGTTTCTGGAAACACCATATATTTT. It yields the protein CASSAHSGTAVSGNTIYF.

The gene calls are TRBV11-2 and TRBJ2-1; 9 bases align to TRBD1. V was clipped by 1 base and J by 6 bases; unmatched bases: 4. The CDR3 has 15 residues. From germline, CDR1 is SGHAT and CDR2 FQNNGV. The CDR3 nucleotides are TGTGCCAGCAGCTTAGTCGGGACAGGGTCCAATGAGCAGTTCTTC. This gives the protein CASSLVGTGSNEQFF.

A remark on this clone: This is likely an artifact of a read error, given a far larger clone one base away. The chain joins TRBV7-9 to TRBJ2-7; D is possibly TRBD1 (5 bases). Germline assignment: CDR1 SEHNR and CDR2 FQNEAQ (reference sequence). The CDR3 is 13 amino acids. V shed 5 bases and J shed 2 bases, with 10 bases lying between them. The CDR3 DNA is TGTGCCAGCAGCCCGCGACAGACCTACGAGCAGTACTTC. This translates into CASSPRQTYEQYF.

The chain recombines TRBV18 with TRBJ1-5, with D perhaps TRBD1 (5 bases). The ends were cut back, 5 bases at V and 2 bases at J, with 13 bases in the middle. From germline, CDR1 is KGHSH and CDR2 LQKENI. This CDR3 contains 15 residues. The CDR3 DNA reads as TGTGCCAGCTCAACATTGGGGCCTGGCAATCAGCCCCAGCATTTT. Protein: CASSTLGPGNQPQHF.

This chain uses TRBV9 with TRBJ2-1, with D possibly TRBD1 on 7 matching bases. The CDR3 totals 15 residues. V was cut by 3 bases and J by 9 bases, with 19 bases left in between. Germline V CDR1 and CDR2: SGDLS, YYNGEE. Written as DNA, the CDR3 is TGTGCCAGCAGCGGCGACAGGGAGGCGAATAGTGAGCAGTTCTTC. It is translated as CASSGDREANSEQFF. The entire variable domain, with the rest obtained from reference TRBV9 and TRBJ2-1, is as follows: DSGVTQTPKHLITATGQRVTLRCSPRSGDLSVYWYQQSLDQGLQFLIQYYNGEERAKGNILERFSAQQFPDLHSELNLSSLELGDSALYFCASSGDREANSEQFFGPGTRLTVL.

This chain joins TRBV6-6 and TRBJ1-4; 9 bases are shared with TRBD1. The V gene's germline CDR1 is MNHNY and CDR2 SVGAGI (reference sequence). Unmatched junction bases numbered 5, after V lost 7 bases and J lost 5 bases. The CDR3 has 14 amino acids. As DNA, the CDR3 is TGTGCCAGCAATTCGGGGACAGGGAATGAAAAACTGTTTTTT. It is translated as CASNSGTGNEKLFF.

The chain joins TRBV6-5 to TRBJ2-1; no clear D. Germline loops: CDR1 MNHEY, CDR2 SVGAGI. This CDR3 spans 16 amino acids. V was cut by 0 bases and J by 1 base, with 10 bases left in between. This CDR3 reads CASSYSLASSYNEQFF. The CDR3 bases are TGTGCCAGCAGTTACTCGTTAGCCTCATCCTACAATGAGCAGTTCTTC.

The genes are TRBV21-1 and TRBJ2-3; the table names TRBD2, a call not compared with the DNA. TRBV21-1 is reported as a pseudogene. The CDR3 extends over 17 amino acids. Here the CDR3 reads CASSKVWLAESTDTQYF. In DNA, the CDR3 is TGTGCCAGCAGCAAAGTATGGCTAGCGGAGAGCACAGATACGCAGTATTTT.

This sequence joins TRBV4-1 and TRBJ1-1; D gene ambiguous. The CDR3 is 14 amino acids. Germline CDR1 reads MGHRA; CDR2 reads YSYEKL. V gave up 1 base and J gave up 3 bases, with 9 bases separating them. The CDR3 sequence: CASSQVGSDTEAFF. The CDR3 nucleotides are TGCGCCAGCAGCCAAGTAGGGAGTGACACTGAAGCTTTCTTT.

This clone was seen only a few times. V is TRBV9 and J is TRBJ1-4, with D maybe TRBD1 (6 bases). V gave up 0 bases and J gave up 3 bases, with 6 bases separating them. Germline V gene sequence: CDR1 SGDLS, CDR2 YYNGEE. The CDR3 runs 14 residues. CDR3 protein: CASSVAGANEKLFF. DNA for the CDR3: TGTGCCAGCAGCGTAGCAGGGGCTAATGAAAAACTGTTTTTT.

This chain uses TRBV5-8 with TRBJ2-7; D is possibly TRBD2 (6 bases). CDR3 length equals 15 residues. V dropped 2 bases and J dropped 2 bases, with 14 bases sitting between them. From germline, CDR1 is SGHTS and CDR2 YDEGEE. CDR3 in amino acids: CASSFGGFTAYEQYF. In nucleotides, the CDR3 is TGTGCCAGCAGCTTCGGAGGGTTCACCGCCTACGAGCAGTACTTC.

This clone has a single count. V gene TRBV24-1 combines with J gene TRBJ2-5; 8 bases are a match to TRBD2. The CDR3 extends over 14 amino acids. V trimming: 7 bases; J trimming: 4 bases; junction bases outside the gene matches: 7. CDR1 is KGHDR and CDR2 is SFDVKD in the germline V gene. The CDR3 is CATSPTSVGETQYF. The CDR3 DNA sequence: TGTGCCACCAGCCCGACTAGCGTAGGAGAGACCCAGTACTTC.

The chain employs TRBV7-9 and TRBJ1-5; no definite D call. This CDR3 comprises 13 residues. Trimming took 1 base from V and 5 from J, leaving 6 bases between them. CDR1 and CDR2 from the germline V gene are SEHNR and FQNEAQ (reference sequence). The CDR3, as DNA: TGTGCCAGCAGCTTAGATAGAGATCAGCCCCAGCATTTT. It translates to CASSLDRDQPQHF. The whole variable domain, filled in from reference TRBV7-9 and TRBJ1-5, reads DTGVSQNPRHKITKRGQNVTFRCDPISEHNRLYWYRQTLGQGPEFLTYFQNEAQLEKSRLLSDRFSAERPKGSFSTLEIQRTEQGDSAMYLCASSLDRDQPQHFGDGTRLSIL.

V and J are TRBV29-1 and TRBJ2-7; 13 nucleotides agree with TRBD2. With 6 bases clipped from V and 5 bases from J, the junction kept 4 bases outside the gene matches. Looked up from germline, CDR1 is SQVTM and CDR2 is ANQGSEA. This CDR3 is built from 13 residues. CDR3 sequence (DNA): TGCAGCGTCGGACTAGCGGGAGCCAACGAGCAGTACTTC. Its protein is CSVGLAGANEQYF.

The chain couples TRBV4-1 to TRBJ1-1, with 7 nucleotides matching TRBD1. The germline gives CDR1 MGHRA, CDR2 YSYEKL. The CDR3 totals 13 residues. J gave up 5 bases and V 0 bases, and 0 bases lay outside the gene matches. CDR3 residues: CASSQDRGTEAFF. The CDR3 bases are TGCGCCAGCAGCCAAGACAGGGGGACTGAAGCTTTCTTT.

The V gene is TRBV9, the J gene TRBJ2-5, with 8 bases lining up with TRBD2. This CDR3 has 13 residues. The V gene's germline CDR1 is SGDLS and CDR2 YYNGEE. Germline trimming cut 7 bases from V and 5 bases from J; bases unmatched to any gene: 7. This chain's CDR3 is CASENGRGETQYF. CDR3 in DNA: TGTGCCAGCGAGAACGGGAGGGGGGAGACCCAGTACTTC.

Remarks on this clone: At one boundary the junction diverges from the germline segment, which might be a read error. This chain connects TRBV7-7 to TRBJ2-5; 11 bases fit TRBD1. The CDR3 spans 16 residues. Germline V gene lookup returns CDR1 SSHAT and CDR2 FNYEAQ (reference sequence). The CDR3 is CASSPWTGGGEETQYF. The CDR3 DNA reads as TGTGCTAGCAGCCCCTGGACAGGGGGCGGGGAGGAGACCCAGTACTTC.

The chain has TRBV19 and TRBJ2-2, with 9 bases matching TRBD2. CDR1 LNHDA and CDR2 SQIVND come from the germline V gene (reference sequence). V lost 5 bases to trimming and J lost 6 bases; unmatched junction nucleotides: 7. The CDR3 loop spans 15 amino acids. For the CDR3, the DNA is TGTGCCAGTAGTCCTATGTTAGCGGGAGCCGGGGAGCTGTTTTTT. The encoded protein is CASSPMLAGAGELFF.

This clone was counted once. J is TRBJ2-3 and V is TRBV2; 7 nucleotides match TRBD2. The CDR3 is made up of 13 amino acids. V gave up 8 bases and J gave up 6 bases; unmatched junction bases: 8. Germline CDR1 is SNHLY and CDR2 is FYNNEI. CDR3 region: CASEGGGRDTQYF. The CDR3 DNA reads as TGTGCCAGCGAAGGCGGGGGAAGGGATACGCAGTATTTT. Complete variable domain (other parts from reference TRBV2 and TRBJ2-3): EPEVTQTPSHQVTQMGQEVILRCVPISNHLYFYWYRQILGQKVEFLVSFYNNEISEKSEIFDDQFSVERPDGSNFTLKIRSTKLEDSAMYFCASEGGGRDTQYFGPGTRLTVL.

This chain joins TRBV12-2 and TRBJ1-1; the table gives TRBD1 as D, unverified against the DNA. TRBV12-2 is an annotated pseudogene. CDR3 length: 13 amino acids. The CDR3 nucleotides are TGTGCAAGTCTTACGACAGGGGGCACTGAAGCTTTCTTT. It translates to CASLTTGGTEAFF.

The chain employs TRBV19 and TRBJ2-1; possible D gene TRBD1, 6 bases. Germline V gene lookup returns CDR1 LNHDA and CDR2 SQIVND (reference sequence). Trimming took off 0 bases at V and 9 bases at J, with 12 bases between the two ends. This CDR3 is built from 14 residues. For the CDR3, the DNA is TGTGCCAGTAGTATAGAGGGCAGAGGGGGTGAGCAGTTCTTC. It codes for CASSIEGRGGEQFF.